This T cell receptor (beta chain) was profiled in a study of cytomegalovirus exposure and HLA in healthy donors. The CDR3 consists of 16 residues. The ends lost 5 bases at V and 4 bases at J; junction bases unmatched: 10. Germline V gene sequence: CDR1 SGHTA, CDR2 FQGNSA. The PCR used 60 Vbeta and 13 Jbeta primers. Only in-frame clones appear in the TCRdb table, and some are missing; sequencing was by immunoSEQ multiplex PCR. The table has more than 85,000 clones, approximately 63% seen once; the top ten hold roughly 6%. This TCR came from a woman between 25 and 40 years old in good health and CMV-seronegative. J is TRBJ1-4 and V is TRBV7-2, with 7 nucleotides matching TRBD1. The source material was PBMCs. CDR3 amino acids: CASSPPVGDSNEKLFF. DNA for the CDR3: TGTGCCAGCAGCCCGCCCGTTGGGGACAGTAATGAAAAACTGTTTTTT.